One sample yielded the 6 T cell receptor beta chains listed below, sequenced in a study of tissue T cells after allogeneic stem cell transplantation. Only in-frame clones appear in the TCRdb table, and some are missing; sequencing was by immunoSEQ multiplex PCR. The table shows a few thousand clones, with 40% to 55% occurring only once. Time point noted: mouse harvest day 14 after allogeneic transplant. Each mouse received 10^7 T-cell-depleted marrow cells plus 10^6 splenic CD5+ T cells by tail vein. The sequenced material came from gut tissue. The receptors were sampled from a female BALB/c mouse given C57BL/6 T cells with graft-versus-host disease after an allogeneic hematopoietic cell transplant.

This clone was recorded a few times. Genes and germline are mouse. Read coverage stops 1 residue before the CDR3 terminus; the germline J gene supplies the remainder. This chain uses TRBV19 with TRBJ2-7, with TRBD1 as a possible D gene (5 bases). Germline-derived CDR1 and CDR2 are FNHDT and SITEND (reference sequence). This CDR3 has 12 residues. V lost 0 bases, J lost 4 bases, and 5 bases lay in between. The CDR3 sequence: CASSIEGYEQYF. Partial CDR3 DNA: TGTGCCAGCAGTATAGAGGGGTATGAACAGTAC.

Worth noting for this clone: Gene names denote mouse genes. The read finishes 1 residue shy of the CDR3 end, and the germline J gene is used to complete it. The V call is TRBV3, the J call TRBJ2-2; TRBD1 aligns across 10 bases. V lost 3 bases and J lost 4; bases outside the gene matches: 2. Per germline, CDR1 SNHLY and CDR2 FYNGKV (reference sequence). The CDR3 has 15 amino acids. The CDR3 reads CASSFRDRGTGQLYF. The CDR3 bases that were read are TGTGCCAGCAGCTTCCGGGACAGGGGCACCGGGCAGCTCTAC.

This clone was observed a single time. Gene labels here are mouse ones. The CDR3 end falls 1 residue outside the read, so it is completed with the germline J gene. The rearrangement joins TRBV26 to TRBJ1-6; perhaps TRBD1 as D (5 bases). TRBJ1-6 is sorted into the ORF group, with uncertain function. Germline V gene data show CDR1 as KGHPV and CDR2 as FQNQEV (reference sequence). The CDR3 has 14 residues. Trimming cost V 4 bases and J 1 base, with 5 bases left between them. The CDR3 here is CASSPGSYNSPLYF. The DNA read from the CDR3 is TGTGCCAGCAGTCCAGGGTCCTATAATTCGCCCCTCTAC.

As regards this clone: The genes and germline here are from mouse. The CDR3 end falls 1 residue outside the read, so it is completed with the germline J gene. The chain carries TRBV1 and TRBJ2-4; perhaps TRBD1 as D (5 bases). Germline loops: CDR1 NSQYPW, CDR2 LRSPGD (reference sequence). Deletions cut 3 bases from V and 1 base from J, with 5 bases between. The CDR3 extends over 13 amino acids. CDR3: CTCSARGQNTLYF. The covered CDR3 bases are TGCACCTGCAGTGCCAGGGGTCAAAACACCTTGTAC.

Points on this clone: Gene names refer to mouse genes. The read halts 1 residue ahead of the CDR3 end, with the missing end drawn from the germline J gene. The chain recombines TRBV26 with TRBJ2-7; possibly TRBD1 for D (6 bases). The CDR3 is 14 amino acids. V was shortened by 3 bases and J by 0 bases, with 9 bases between the two germline ends. Germline V gives CDR1 KGHPV, CDR2 FQNQEV (reference sequence). CDR3 DNA, as far as it was read: TGTGCCAGCAGTCTCCGGGACAACTCCTATGAACAGTAC. Protein product: CASSLRDNSYEQY. The whole CDR3 protein is CASSLRDNSYEQYF.

With regard to this clone: Gene names and germline match the mouse. Read coverage stops 1 residue before the CDR3 terminus; the germline J gene supplies the remainder. The chain joins TRBV26 to TRBJ1-1; tentative D call: TRBD1 (5 bases). Trimming took 6 bases from V and 0 from J, leaving 14 bases between them. Per the germline V gene, CDR1 is KGHPV and CDR2 is FQNQEV (reference sequence). This CDR3 is 15 amino acids long. The CDR3 is CASRRGRIANTEVFF. The sequenced CDR3 bases are TGTGCCAGCAGACGGGGACGAATTGCAAACACAGAAGTCTTC.